Listed below are T cell receptor beta chains from one sample, sequenced in a study of PD-1 blockade in classical Hodgkin lymphoma. Some clones are missing from TCRdb's copy, which holds only in-frame ones; the method was immunoSEQ multiplex PCR. Counted here are about 4,500 clones, around four fifths occurring once; the ten biggest clones make up about 25%. This material consisted of CD8+ T cells from blood, taken at baseline. Receptor source: a human donor with classical Hodgkin lymphoma. The CDR3 runs from the conserved cysteine through the conserved F or W. D genes are given only for firm matches. The size field is filled for only some rows; it gives once, few, many or a size class.

CDR3 protein	CDR3 DNA	clone size	J gene	D gene	V gene
CASSLSYEQYF	TGTGCCAGCAGCCTCTCCTACGAGCAGTACTTC	once	TRBJ2-7	-	TRBV7-8
CASSPRDRNYEQYF	TGTGCCAGCAGCCCTAGGGACAGAAACTACGAGCAGTACTTC	-	TRBJ2-7	TRBD1	TRBV7-6
CASRLAGGYNEQFF	TGTGCCAGCAGACTAGCGGGGGGGTACAATGAGCAGTTCTTC	-	TRBJ2-1	TRBD2	TRBV6-5
CASSPVQDTLATNEKLFF	TGTGCCAGCAGCCCCGTCCAAGACACACTCGCAACTAATGAAAAACTGTTTTTT	-	TRBJ1-4	-	TRBV7-6
CASSFFLTGGLKAKNIQYF	TGTGCCAGCAGTTTTTTCCTAACGGGGGGTCTTAAGGCCAAAAACATTCAGTACTTC	-	TRBJ2-4	TRBD2	TRBV28
CASSPRRGATNEKLFF	TGCGCCAGCAGCCCGAGGAGGGGAGCAACTAATGAAAAACTGTTTTTT	medium-sized	TRBJ1-4	-	TRBV4-1
CASSSTGIGGIQPQHF	TGTGCCAGCAGCTCCACAGGGATTGGTGGGATTCAGCCCCAGCATTTT	once	TRBJ1-5	-	TRBV28
CASSPLGSLYNEQFF	TGTGCCAGCAGTCCTTTGGGAAGCCTCTACAATGAGCAGTTCTTC	-	TRBJ2-1	-	TRBV28
CASSQDRGNQPQHF	TGCGCCAGCAGCCAAGACAGGGGCAATCAGCCCCAGCATTTT	once	TRBJ1-5	-	TRBV4-3
CASSLGGISYNEQFF	TGTGCCAGCAGCTTAGGGGGAATCTCCTACAATGAGCAGTTCTTC	few	TRBJ2-1	-	TRBV5-1
CASSTDGPGANVLTF	TGTGCCAGTAGTACCGACGGCCCTGGGGCCAACGTCCTGACTTTC	-	TRBJ2-6	-	TRBV19
CAIPGRLAGEQYF	TGTGCCATCCCAGGGCGGCTAGCGGGCGAGCAGTACTTC	-	TRBJ2-7	TRBD2	TRBV7-9
CASSLAVLPGETQYF	TGTGCCAGCAGCTTAGCCGTACTCCCTGGGGAGACCCAGTACTTC	-	TRBJ2-5	-	TRBV7-6
CASSIWGAGLISYNEQFF	TGTGCCAGCAGCATTTGGGGAGCGGGTCTGATCTCCTACAATGAGCAGTTCTTC	-	TRBJ2-1	-	TRBV5-4
CASSLENREAFF	TGTGCCAGCAGCTTAGAGAACCGAGAAGCTTTCTTT	-	TRBJ1-1	-	TRBV11-2
CASSEASGTYNEQFF	TGTGCCAGCAGTGAGGCTAGCGGGACATACAATGAGCAGTTCTTC	-	TRBJ2-1	TRBD2	TRBV6-1
CASSLARQETQYF	TGTGCCAGCAGCTTAGCGAGGCAAGAGACCCAGTACTTC	-	TRBJ2-5	-	TRBV7-9
CASSGTNGNTIYF	TGTGCCAGCAGCGGGACAAACGGAAACACCATATATTTT	-	TRBJ1-3	-	TRBV9
CASSLGRREPYEQYF	TGCGCCAGCAGCCTGGGACGCCGAGAGCCCTACGAGCAGTACTTC	-	TRBJ2-7	-	TRBV5-1
CASSLEGYTDTQYF	TGTGCCAGCAGCTTAGAGGGGTACACAGATACGCAGTATTTT	-	TRBJ2-3	-	TRBV7-2
CASSQERGRLSEEQYF	TGCGCCAGCAGCCAGGAGCGGGGAAGGCTTTCGGAGGAGCAGTACTTC	-	TRBJ2-7	TRBD2	TRBV5-1
CASSEKEGGGPRVGTF	TGTGCCAGCAGTGAAAAAGAGGGCGGAGGGCCACGGGTGGGGACCTTC	-	TRBJ1-2	-	TRBV2
CASSPNRDAYEQYF	TGTGCCAGCAGCCCCAACCGGGACGCCTACGAGCAGTACTTC	-	TRBJ2-7	-	TRBV7-9
CASSAHSGGALDEQFF	TGTGCCAGCAGCGCACATAGCGGGGGGGCCCTAGATGAGCAGTTCTTC	-	TRBJ2-1	TRBD2	TRBV9
CASRTGLLDTQYF	TGTGCCAGCAGGACAGGGTTATTAGATACGCAGTATTTT	-	TRBJ2-3	TRBD1	TRBV11-1
CASSTSGTDKSYEQYF	TGTGCCAGCAGCACCTCCGGGACAGACAAATCCTACGAGCAGTACTTC	-	TRBJ2-7	TRBD1	TRBV7-9
CASSFSGAVDEQYF	TGTGCCAGCAGTTTTTCGGGGGCTGTCGACGAGCAGTACTTC	once	TRBJ2-7	-	TRBV28
CASSFGPEAFF	TGTGCCAGCAGCTTTGGGCCTGAAGCTTTCTTT	-	TRBJ1-1	-	TRBV7-9